The rows below give T cell receptor beta chains drawn from one sample of a study of cytomegalovirus exposure and HLA in healthy donors. The method was immunoSEQ multiplex PCR; TCRdb's version includes in-frame clones alone and lacks a portion of them. The sample has about 180,000 clones, about three quarters seen once. The sequenced sample was PBMCs. The receptor source for this set is a man aged 18 to 35 in good health and CMV-seronegative. Both conserved end residues are part of each CDR3. D genes are given only for firm matches. For some rows the clone size is stated as once, few or many, or as a class when expanded; others skip it.

TRBJ2-1	NA	TRBV7-2	TRBD2	TGTGCCAGCAGGACTAGCGGGAGCTCCTACAATGAGCAGTTCTTC	CASRTSGSSYNEQFF
TRBJ2-7	NA	TRBV29-1	NA	TGCAGCGGGAGTGGAGGGCTGACCTACGAGCAGTACTTC	CSGSGGLTYEQYF
TRBJ2-7	NA	TRBV6-5	NA	TGTGCCAGCGGCCCAAGGCGGTGGGAGCAGTACTTC	CASGPRRWEQYF
TRBJ1-2	NA	TRBV5-6	NA	TGTGCCAGCAGCTTGCGCCGGAGGGCCTATGGCTACACCTTC	CASSLRRRAYGYTF
TRBJ2-3	once	TRBV28	TRBD2	TGTGCCAGCAGTCCCCTAGGGCGGGAGACCCCAGATACGCAGTATTTT	CASSPLGRETPDTQYF
TRBJ1-1	NA	TRBV7-8	TRBD1	TGTGCCAGCAGCTCCCGGGACAGGCACTCTGAAGCTTTCTTT	CASSSRDRHSEAFF
TRBJ2-3	many	TRBV6-1	TRBD2	TGTGCCAGCAGTGGACTAGCGGGAGGGCCAGATACGCAGTATTTT	CASSGLAGGPDTQYF
TRBJ2-7	once	TRBV5-6	NA	TGTGCCAGCAGCCCCAATAGAGCCTACGAGCAGTACTTC	CASSPNRAYEQYF
TRBJ1-2	NA	TRBV6-4	NA	TGTGCCAGCAGTGACTCCGGCAGGGCCCAGGGCTATGGCTACACCTTC	CASSDSGRAQGYGYTF
TRBJ1-1	NA	TRBV6-5	TRBD1	TGTGCCAGCAGCTCCTCGACAGGGCCGACCACTGAAGCTTTCTTT	CASSSSTGPTTEAFF
TRBJ2-1	NA	TRBV7-2	TRBD2	TGTGCCAGCAGCTTAATATCGGTAGCGGGGGCCCCCGCGTTCTTC	CASSLISVAGAPAFF
TRBJ1-1	NA	TRBV30	TRBD1	TGTGCCTGGATTGGGACAGGGCACACTGAAGCTTTCTTT	CAWIGTGHTEAFF
TRBJ1-2	NA	TRBV5-6	TRBD1	TGTGCCAGCAGCCTGGGACAGGGGGGCTATGGCTACACCTTC	CASSLGQGGYGYTF
TRBJ2-3	NA	TRBV28	TRBD2	TGTGCCAGCAGTTTAAGGGGAGGGGGCACAGATACGCAGTATTTT	CASSLRGGGTDTQYF
TRBJ1-1	NA	TRBV29-1	TRBD1	TGCAGCGTTGTAGGTAGGACAGGGGTTACTGAAGCTTTCTTT	CSVVGRTGVTEAFF
TRBJ1-5	NA	TRBV18	TRBD1	TGTGCCAGCTCACCACGATCAGGGGGCGCGAGGGAGCGTCAGCCCCAGCATTTT	CASSPRSGGARERQPQHF
TRBJ1-6	NA	TRBV28	TRBD1	TGTGCCAGCAGCCGAAAGGGACAGAGCTCCTATAATTCACCCCTCCACTTT	CASSRKGQSSYNSPLHF
TRBJ1-3	NA	TRBV19	NA	TGTGCCAGCGGAGAAAGGGGACTAAACTCTGGAAACACCATATATTTT	CASGERGLNSGNTIYF
TRBJ2-2	NA	TRBV30	NA	TGTGCCTGGAGTGTAAGGAGACCTGTCACCGGGGAGCTGTTTTTT	CAWSVRRPVTGELFF
TRBJ2-2	few	TRBV7-2	NA	TGTGCCAGCAGCGTAGCTAAAACTAACACCGGGGAGCTGTTTTTT	CASSVAKTNTGELFF
TRBJ1-1	NA	TRBV14	TRBD1	TGTGCCAGCAGCCAATTAGACAGGGGCACTGAAGCTTTCTTT	CASSQLDRGTEAFF
TRBJ2-7	few	TRBV30	TRBD1	TGTGCCTGGAGTGATCCACCGGGACAGGGGCCCTCCTACGAGCAGTACTTC	CAWSDPPGQGPSYEQYF
TRBJ2-7	NA	TRBV10-3	TRBD2	TGTGCCATCAGTGAGTCCTCGGGAGGCTACGAGCAGTACTTC	CAISESSGGYEQYF
TRBJ2-1	NA	TRBV6-4	NA	TGTGCCAGCAGTGACTCGGCGGGCTCCTACAATGAGCAGTTCTTC	CASSDSAGSYNEQFF
TRBJ2-2	NA	TRBV30	TRBD1	TGTGCCCGGAGGACAGGGGGCACCGGGGAGCTGTTTTTT	CARRTGGTGELFF
TRBJ2-7	few	TRBV30	TRBD1	TGTGCCTGGAGCCAACAGGGGGCGGTCGGGCAGTACTTC	CAWSQQGAVGQYF
TRBJ2-3	NA	TRBV5-1	NA	TGCGCCAGCAGCTTGGGAGGGTACACAGATACGCAGTATTTT	CASSLGGYTDTQYF
TRBJ1-1	few	TRBV7-9	TRBD1	TGTGCCAGCAGCTTAGGGAACAGGGGCTTCACTGAAGCTTTCTTT	CASSLGNRGFTEAFF
TRBJ1-1	NA	TRBV28	NA	TGTGCCAGCAGTAGGAGCCCCAGACTGAACACTGAAGCTTTCTTT	CASSRSPRLNTEAFF
TRBJ2-3	NA	TRBV5-6	TRBD2	TGTGCCAGCCGGGGACTAGCGGGTGATACGCAGTATTTT	CASRGLAGDTQYF
TRBJ2-5	few	TRBV10-3	NA	TGTGCCATCAGGACAGGCGGGGAGACCCAGTACTTC	CAIRTGGETQYF
TRBJ2-7	NA	TRBV6-4	TRBD1	TGTGCCAGCAGTGACCGCTATAGACAGGGGGCTCAAGACTACGAGCAGTACTTC	CASSDRYRQGAQDYEQYF
TRBJ2-3	NA	TRBV7-9	TRBD2	TGTGCCAGCAGCTTATCCGCGGGGAGGGCAGATACGCAGTATTTT	CASSLSAGRADTQYF
TRBJ1-1	NA	TRBV5-4	NA	TGTGCCAGCAGCTCTCCCAACACTGAAGCTTTCTTT	CASSSPNTEAFF
TRBJ1-2	NA	TRBV6-5	NA	TGTGCCAGCAGTTACGCAGGGTTAGGGTACGGCTACACCTTC	CASSYAGLGYGYTF
TRBJ1-6	once	TRBV27	NA	TGTGCCAGCAGCCCCAGCTCCTATAATTCACCCCTCCACTTT	CASSPSSYNSPLHF
TRBJ2-1	NA	TRBV5-1	TRBD2	TGCGCCAGCAGTCTGAGCGGGAGCGGCCACAATGAGCAGTTCTTC	CASSLSGSGHNEQFF